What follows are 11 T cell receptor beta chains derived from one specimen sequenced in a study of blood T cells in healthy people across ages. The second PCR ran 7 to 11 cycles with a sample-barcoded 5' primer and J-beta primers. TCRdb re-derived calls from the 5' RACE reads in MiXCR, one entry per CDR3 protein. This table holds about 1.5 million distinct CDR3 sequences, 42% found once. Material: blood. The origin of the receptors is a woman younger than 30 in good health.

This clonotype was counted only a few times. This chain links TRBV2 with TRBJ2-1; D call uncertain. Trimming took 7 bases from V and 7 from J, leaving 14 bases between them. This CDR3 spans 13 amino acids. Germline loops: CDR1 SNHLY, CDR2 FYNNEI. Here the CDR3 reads CASNVRVLNEQFF. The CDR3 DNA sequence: TGTGCCAGCAACGTCCGGGTCTTAAATGAGCAGTTCTTC.

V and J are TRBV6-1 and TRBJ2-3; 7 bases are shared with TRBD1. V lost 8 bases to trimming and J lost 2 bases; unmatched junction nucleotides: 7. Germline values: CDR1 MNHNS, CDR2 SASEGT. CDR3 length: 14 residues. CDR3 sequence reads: CASRPKGATDTQYF. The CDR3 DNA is TGTGCCAGCCGCCCTAAGGGGGCCACAGATACGCAGTATTTT.

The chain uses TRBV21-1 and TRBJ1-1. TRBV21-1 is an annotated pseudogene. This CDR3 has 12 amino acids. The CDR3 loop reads CASSKLTRGAFF. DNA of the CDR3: TGTGCCAGCAGCAAGCTCACTCGGGGAGCTTTCTTT.

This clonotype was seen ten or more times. For the CDR3, the DNA is TGTGCCAGCAGCTTAGATGGGACTAGCGGGAGAGATACGCAGTATTTT. The encoded protein is CASSLDGTSGRDTQYF. V gene TRBV7-2 combines with J gene TRBJ2-3; 14 bases are a match to TRBD2. The CDR3 is 16 amino acids. The germline CDR1 and CDR2 sequences are SGHTA and FQGNSA. The V segment lost 1 base and the J segment 5 bases; nucleotides outside the gene matches: 2. The entire variable domain, with the rest obtained from reference TRBV7-2 and TRBJ2-3, is as follows: GAGVSQSPSNKVTEKGKDVELRCDPISGHTALYWYRQSLGQGLEFLIYFQGNSAPDKSGLPSDRFSAERTGGSVSTLTIQRTQQEDSAVYLCASSLDGTSGRDTQYFGPGTRLTVL.

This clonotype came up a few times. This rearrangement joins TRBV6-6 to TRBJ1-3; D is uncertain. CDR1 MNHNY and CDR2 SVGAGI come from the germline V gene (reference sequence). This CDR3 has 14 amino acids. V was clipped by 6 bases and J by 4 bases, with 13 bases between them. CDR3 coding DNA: TGTGCCAGCAGCTCTAGCCCTACCGGAAACACCATATATTTT. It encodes CASSSSPTGNTIYF.

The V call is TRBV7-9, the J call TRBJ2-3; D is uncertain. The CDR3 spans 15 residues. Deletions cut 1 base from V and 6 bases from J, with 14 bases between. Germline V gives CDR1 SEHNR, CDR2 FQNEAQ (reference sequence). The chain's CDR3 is CASSLGSPMRDTQYF. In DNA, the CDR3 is TGTGCCAGCAGCTTAGGGTCCCCAATGAGGGATACGCAGTATTTT.

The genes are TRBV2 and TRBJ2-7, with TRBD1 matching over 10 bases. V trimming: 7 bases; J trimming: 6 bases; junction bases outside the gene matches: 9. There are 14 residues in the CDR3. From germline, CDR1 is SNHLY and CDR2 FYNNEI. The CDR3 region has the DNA TGTGCCAGCATCGGGCGACAGGGGGCGGCCGAGCAGTACTTC. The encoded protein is CASIGRQGAAEQYF.

CDR3 loop: CASRTGAEETQYF. CDR3 sequence (DNA): TGTGCCAGCAGGACAGGGGCGGAAGAGACCCAGTACTTC. This chain uses TRBV6-5 with TRBJ2-5; the match to TRBD1 covers 8 bases. The V and J ends lost 6 bases and 3 bases, in that order; junction bases with no gene match: 3. CDR3 length equals 13 residues. From germline, CDR1 is MNHEY and CDR2 SVGAGI.

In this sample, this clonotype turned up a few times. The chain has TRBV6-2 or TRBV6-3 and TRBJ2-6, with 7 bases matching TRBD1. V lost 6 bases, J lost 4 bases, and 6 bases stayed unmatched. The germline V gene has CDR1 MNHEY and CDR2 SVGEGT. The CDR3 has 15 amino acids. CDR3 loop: CASRSTGVGANVLTF. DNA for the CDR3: TGTGCCAGCAGGTCAACAGGGGTCGGGGCCAACGTCCTGACTTTC.

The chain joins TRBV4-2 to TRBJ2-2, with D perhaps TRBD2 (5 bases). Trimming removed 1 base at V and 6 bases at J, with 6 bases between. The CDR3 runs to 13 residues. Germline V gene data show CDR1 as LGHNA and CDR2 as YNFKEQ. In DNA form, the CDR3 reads TGTGCCAGCAGCCAAGGCGGGTCCGGGGAGCTGTTTTTT. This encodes CASSQGGSGELFF.

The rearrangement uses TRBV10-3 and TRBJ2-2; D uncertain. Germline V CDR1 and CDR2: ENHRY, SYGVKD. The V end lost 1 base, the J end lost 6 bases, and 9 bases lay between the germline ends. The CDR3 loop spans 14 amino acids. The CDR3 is CAISEWQWAGELFF. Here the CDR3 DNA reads TGTGCCATCAGTGAGTGGCAGTGGGCCGGGGAGCTGTTTTTT.